Sequencing of this T cell receptor beta chain was carried out in a study of spatial heterogeneity in lung cancer. Study information: Alpha-chain sequences were consistently detected less often than beta-chain sequences.

TCRdb analysed the 5' RACE reads with MiXCR anew, one entry per CDR3 protein. The data show tens of thousands of distinct CDR3 sequences, just over 3% seen once. With 1 base clipped from V and 7 bases from J, the junction kept 6 bases outside the gene matches. The CDR3 totals 14 residues. Germline CDR1 is LNHNV and CDR2 is YYDKDF (reference sequence). Time point reported: sample taken at primary tumor resection. There were some 76 donors, all of them untreated patients with early-stage non-small cell lung cancer. Whole RNA, which was extracted from tumor, nontumor lung tissue or frozen PBMC, was sequenced without any cell sorting.

The J gene is TRBJ2-5, the V gene TRBV15; 7 bases match TRBD1. The sequence was collected from a male donor with early-stage non-small cell lung cancer. The material sequenced was normal lung tissue next to the tumor, taken at surgery. The CDR3 is CATSRGGTATTQYF. The CDR3 region has the DNA TGTGCCACCAGCAGAGGGGGGACAGCAACGACCCAGTACTTC.